Given below is one T cell receptor (beta chain) in context. Its specificity is not known. This sample is part of a study of shared clonotypes between healthy human individuals. Across the whole study: A couple of women and three men aged 18 to 49 made up the donors. Study-level results: Non-shared clonotypes had lower generation probabilities than clonotypes shared by all four sorted-subset donors.

Sequencing was at deep level. The protocol was immunoSEQ multiplex PCR, while the TCRdb copy is restricted to in-frame clones and leaves out a portion. Of about 2.2 million clones listed, under 95% are singletons. V was cut by 0 bases and J by 2 bases, with 11 bases left in between. The CDR3 is 16 residues long. The germline gives CDR1 LGHNA, CDR2 YSLEER. In the naive CD8 group, cells lacked CD45RO and were positively selected for CCR7, so terminally differentiated effector memory CD45RA+ cells were left out. The rearrangement links TRBV4-3 to TRBJ2-1, with D unresolved. Sequenced: naive CD8+ T cells from PBMCs. The source is a man aged 18 to 29 in good health. Some clones in this sample may be carry-over from other donors' samples. The CDR3 nucleotides are TGCGCCAGCAGCCAAGATAGAACAAATACCTACAATGAGCAGTTCTTC. This codes for CASSQDRTNTYNEQFF.